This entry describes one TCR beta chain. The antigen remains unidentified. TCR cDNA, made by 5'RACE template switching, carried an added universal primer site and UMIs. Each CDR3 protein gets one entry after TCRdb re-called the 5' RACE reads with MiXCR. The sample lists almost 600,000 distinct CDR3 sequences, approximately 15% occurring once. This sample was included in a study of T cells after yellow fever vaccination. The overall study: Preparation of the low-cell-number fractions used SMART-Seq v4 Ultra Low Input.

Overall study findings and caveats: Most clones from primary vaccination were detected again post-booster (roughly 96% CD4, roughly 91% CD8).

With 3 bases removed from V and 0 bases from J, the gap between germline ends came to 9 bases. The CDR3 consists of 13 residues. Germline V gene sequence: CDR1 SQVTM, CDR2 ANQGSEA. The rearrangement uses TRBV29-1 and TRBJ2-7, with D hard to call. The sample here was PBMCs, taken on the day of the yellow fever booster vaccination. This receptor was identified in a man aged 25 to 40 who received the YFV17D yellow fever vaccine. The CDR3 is CSVELRHSYEQYF. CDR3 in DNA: TGCAGCGTTGAGTTGAGACACTCCTACGAGCAGTACTTC.